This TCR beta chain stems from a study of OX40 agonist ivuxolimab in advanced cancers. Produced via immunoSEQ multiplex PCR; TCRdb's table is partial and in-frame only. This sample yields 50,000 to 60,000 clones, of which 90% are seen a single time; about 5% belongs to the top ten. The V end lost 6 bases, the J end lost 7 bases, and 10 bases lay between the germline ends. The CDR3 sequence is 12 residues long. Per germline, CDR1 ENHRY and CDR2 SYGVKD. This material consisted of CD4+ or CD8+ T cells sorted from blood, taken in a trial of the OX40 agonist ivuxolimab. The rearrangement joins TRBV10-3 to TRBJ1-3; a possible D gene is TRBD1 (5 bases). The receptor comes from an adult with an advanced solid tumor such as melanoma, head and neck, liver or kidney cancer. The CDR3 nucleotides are TGTGCCATCAGGGGGGAATCGAACACCATATATTTT. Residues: CAIRGESNTIYF.